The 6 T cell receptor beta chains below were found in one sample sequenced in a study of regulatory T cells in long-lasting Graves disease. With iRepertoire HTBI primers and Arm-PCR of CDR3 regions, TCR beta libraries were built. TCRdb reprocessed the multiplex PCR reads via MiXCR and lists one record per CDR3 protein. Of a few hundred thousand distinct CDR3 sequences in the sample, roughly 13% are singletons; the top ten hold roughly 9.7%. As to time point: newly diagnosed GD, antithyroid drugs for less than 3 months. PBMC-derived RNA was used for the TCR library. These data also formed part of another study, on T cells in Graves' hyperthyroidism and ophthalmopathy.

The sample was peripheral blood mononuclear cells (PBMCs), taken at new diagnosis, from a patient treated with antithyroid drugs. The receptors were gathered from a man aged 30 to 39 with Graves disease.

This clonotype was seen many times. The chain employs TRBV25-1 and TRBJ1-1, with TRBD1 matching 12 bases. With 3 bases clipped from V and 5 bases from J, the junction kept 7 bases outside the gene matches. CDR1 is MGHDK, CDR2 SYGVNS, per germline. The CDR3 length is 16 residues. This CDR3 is CASSEGTGGFWTEAFF. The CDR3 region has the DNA TGTGCCAGCAGTGAGGGGACAGGGGGCTTTTGGACTGAAGCTTTCTTT. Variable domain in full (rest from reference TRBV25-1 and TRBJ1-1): EADIYQTPRYLVIGTGKKITLECSQTMGHDKMYWYQQDPGMELHLIHYSYGVNSTEKGDLSSESTVSRIRTEHFPLTLESARPSHTSQYLCASSEGTGGFWTEAFFGQGTRLTVV.

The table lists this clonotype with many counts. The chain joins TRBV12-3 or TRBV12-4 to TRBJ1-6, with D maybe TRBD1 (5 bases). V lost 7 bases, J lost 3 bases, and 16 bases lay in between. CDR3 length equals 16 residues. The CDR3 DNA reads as TGTGCCAGCACCACGTACGGGGGAAACTATAATTCACCCCTCCACTTT. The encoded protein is CASTTYGGNYNSPLHF.

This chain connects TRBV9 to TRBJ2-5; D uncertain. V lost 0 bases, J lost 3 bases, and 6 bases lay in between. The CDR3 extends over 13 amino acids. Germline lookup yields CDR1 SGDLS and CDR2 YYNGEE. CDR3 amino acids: CASSVDGEETQYF. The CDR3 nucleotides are TGTGCCAGCAGCGTAGACGGAGAAGAGACCCAGTACTTC.

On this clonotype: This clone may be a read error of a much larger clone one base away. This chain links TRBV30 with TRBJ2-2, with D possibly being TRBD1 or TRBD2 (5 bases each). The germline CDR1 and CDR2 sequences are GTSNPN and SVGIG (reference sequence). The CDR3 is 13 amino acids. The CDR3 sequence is CAWSAQGAGELLF. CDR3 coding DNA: TGTGCCTGGAGTGCCCAGGGTGCCGGGGAGCTGCTTTTT.

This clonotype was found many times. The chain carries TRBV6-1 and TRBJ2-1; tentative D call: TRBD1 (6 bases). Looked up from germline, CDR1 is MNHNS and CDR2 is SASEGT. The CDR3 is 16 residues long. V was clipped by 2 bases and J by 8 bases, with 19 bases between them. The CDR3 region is CASSEPSATTGYEQFF. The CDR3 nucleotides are TGTGCCAGCAGTGAACCCAGCGCCACCACAGGGTATGAGCAGTTCTTC.

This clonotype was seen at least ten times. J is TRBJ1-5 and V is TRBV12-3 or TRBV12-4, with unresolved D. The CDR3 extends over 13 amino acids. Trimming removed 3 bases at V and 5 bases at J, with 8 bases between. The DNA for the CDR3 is TGTGCCAGCAGTTTCAACCGAGATCAGCCCCAGCATTTT. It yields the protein CASSFNRDQPQHF.